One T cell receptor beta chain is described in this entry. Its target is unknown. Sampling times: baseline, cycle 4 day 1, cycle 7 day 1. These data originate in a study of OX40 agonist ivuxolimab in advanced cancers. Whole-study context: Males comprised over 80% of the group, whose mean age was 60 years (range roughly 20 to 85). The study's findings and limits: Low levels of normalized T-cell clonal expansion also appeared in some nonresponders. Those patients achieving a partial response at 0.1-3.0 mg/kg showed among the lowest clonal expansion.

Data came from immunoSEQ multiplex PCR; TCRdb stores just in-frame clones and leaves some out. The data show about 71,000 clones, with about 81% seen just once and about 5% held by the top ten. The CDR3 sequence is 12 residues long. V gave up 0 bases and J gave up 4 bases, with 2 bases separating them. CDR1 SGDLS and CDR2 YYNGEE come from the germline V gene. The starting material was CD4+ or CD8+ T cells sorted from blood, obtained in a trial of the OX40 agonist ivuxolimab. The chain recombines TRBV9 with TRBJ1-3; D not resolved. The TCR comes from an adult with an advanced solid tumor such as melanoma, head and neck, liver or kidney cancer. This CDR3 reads CASSVGGNTIYF. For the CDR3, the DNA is TGTGCCAGCAGCGTAGGAGGAAACACCATATATTTT.